This T cell receptor (beta chain) was sequenced in a study of T cells in localized non-small cell lung cancer. Study-level points and caveats: Uninvolved adjacent lung had the highest recorded T cell clonality, with tumor below it. A raised T cell density in blood coincided with lengthier overall survival. A median around 57 of the top 100 tumor clones appeared in adjacent lung.

This clone was detected once. Antigen: not known. Generated by immunoSEQ multiplex PCR, the TCRdb table keeps only in-frame clones and is missing some. The sample lists 8,500 to 10,000 clones, roughly 91% occurring once. CDR3 size: 14 residues. The V and J ends lost 4 bases and 9 bases, in that order; junction bases with no gene match: 8. Looked up from germline, CDR1 is SQVTM and CDR2 is ANQGSEA. The chain combines TRBV29-1 with TRBJ2-1; 11 bases match TRBD2. The sequence was obtained from a female donor over 55 with stage II squamous cell lung carcinoma. The specimen comprised peripheral blood, sampled before any cancer treatment. The CDR3 protein is CSVALLAGESEQFF. The CDR3 region has the DNA TGCAGCGTTGCCCTACTAGCGGGAGAGAGTGAGCAGTTCTTC.